A selection of T cell receptor beta chains follows, all from one sample in a study of blood T cells in healthy people across ages. MiXCR was run by TCRdb on the 5' RACE reads, yielding one entry per CDR3 protein. Of approximately 1,000,000 distinct CDR3 sequences in the sample, less than 50% were seen once. The source material was blood. These receptors were taken from a woman aged 60 to 75 in good health. The CDR3 runs from the conserved cysteine through the conserved F or W. Part of the rows lack a size; the others show once, few, many or a class for expanded clones.

17	TRBV6-2/TRBV6-3	-	TRBJ2-3	CASSPYGLAGKTDTQYF
14	TRBV7-9	-	TRBJ2-3	CASSSGVHTDTQYF
17	TRBV7-9	few	TRBJ2-1	CASSLTRGGVTYNEQFF
13	TRBV14	-	TRBJ1-2	CASSQEGAYGYTF
14	TRBV7-2	few	TRBJ1-6	CASSPDRGYSPLHF
14	TRBV5-4	-	TRBJ2-1	CASGAGDLGNEQFF
17	TRBV2	-	TRBJ2-7	CASSPKGLAGDYNEQYF
14	TRBV24-1	few	TRBJ2-5	CATSDSRQRGTQYF
18	TRBV9	-	TRBJ2-2	CASSEYGHQRGETGELFF
14	TRBV10-3	-	TRBJ2-1	CAISPGLADREQFF
15	TRBV29-1	few	TRBJ1-1	CSVEARTRPNTEAFF
15	TRBV6-2/TRBV6-3	-	TRBJ2-5	CASSSLAGPQETQYF
16	TRBV5-1	once	TRBJ2-5	CASRLEPGLALNEQYF
16	TRBV20-1	few	TRBJ1-6	CSAASQGSSYNSPLHF
15	TRBV5-1	many	TRBJ2-5	CASSFRTQGVETQYF
13	TRBV6-1	few	-	CASSDGGEGTQYF
15	TRBV29-1	few	TRBJ2-1	CSALSGLAEFNEQFF
14	TRBV5-5	-	TRBJ2-1	CASSLWSGLAEQFF
15	TRBV11-2	-	TRBJ2-7	CASSLDSGTTYEQYF
16	TRBV7-9	-	TRBJ2-2	CASSLSGTANTGELFF
13	TRBV13	-	TRBJ1-2	CASSRWGMDDYTF
15	TRBV20-1	-	TRBJ2-5	CSARGEPGRQETQYF
14	TRBV6-1	-	TRBJ1-5	CASTQSLGNQPQHF
14	TRBV9	-	TRBJ2-5	CASSVGGSVETQYF